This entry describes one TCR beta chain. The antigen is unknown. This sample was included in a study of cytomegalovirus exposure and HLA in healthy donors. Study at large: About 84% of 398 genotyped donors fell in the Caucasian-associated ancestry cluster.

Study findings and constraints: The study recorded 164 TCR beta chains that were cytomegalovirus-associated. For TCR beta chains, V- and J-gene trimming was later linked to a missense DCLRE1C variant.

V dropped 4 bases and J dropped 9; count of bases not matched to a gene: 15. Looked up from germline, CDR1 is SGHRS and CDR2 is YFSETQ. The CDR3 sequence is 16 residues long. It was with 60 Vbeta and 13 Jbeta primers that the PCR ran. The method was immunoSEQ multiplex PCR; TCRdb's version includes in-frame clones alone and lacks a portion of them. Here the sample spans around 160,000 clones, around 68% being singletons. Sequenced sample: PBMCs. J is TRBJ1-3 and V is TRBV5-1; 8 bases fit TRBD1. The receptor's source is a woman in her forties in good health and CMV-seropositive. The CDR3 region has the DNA TGCGCCAGCAGCATAGGACAGGGCTTCGGGGATGGCACCATATATTTT. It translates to CASSIGQGFGDGTIYF.